Listed here are 28 T cell receptor beta chains from one sample, sequenced in a study of T cells in Graves' hyperthyroidism and ophthalmopathy (dated by TCRdb to the late 2010s). Library prep was done by multiplex PCR. Sequencing used an Illumina HiSeq 2000. The TCR beta CDR3 regions were amplified from the RNA transcripts. For the first round of RT-PCR on the TCR CDR3, the HTBI primer set was used together with the Qiagen OneStep RT-PCR kit. In-frame beta chains were kept once TCRdb had trimmed the public reads at Q25 with fastp and called clones with MiXCR. Identical CDR3 proteins give one entry, which carries the most common genes and DNA. The sample data list some 490,000 distinct CDR3 sequences, and about 20% of these were observed just once. The ten top clones hold 49% of the sample. The sample consisted of blood. The receptors come from a woman aged 70 to 79 with Graves' ophthalmopathy.

In its sample, this clonotype was seen a few times. This chain's CDR3 is CASSLAIGQGPLHEQFF. The CDR3 DNA reads TGTGCCAGCAGTTTAGCGATCGGACAGGGGCCTCTCCATGAGCAGTTCTTC. The chain links TRBV12-3 or TRBV12-4 to TRBJ2-1; 9 positions agree with TRBD1. The CDR3 length is 17 residues. J was trimmed by 8 bases and V by 0 bases; bases with no gene match: 11.

This clonotype has only a few counts. Here the CDR3 reads CASSLSVGIGQETQYF. CDR3 nucleotide sequence: TGTGCCAGCAGTTTGAGTGTGGGTATAGGCCAAGAGACCCAGTACTTC. The chain employs TRBV12-3 or TRBV12-4 and TRBJ2-5; D ambiguous. Trimming removed 3 bases from V and 1 base from J, with 15 bases in between. The CDR3 covers 16 residues.

The chain recombines TRBV7-2 with TRBJ1-2, with TRBD1 as a possible D gene (5 bases). This CDR3 contains 13 residues. The germline gives CDR1 SGHTA, CDR2 FQGNSA. V was shortened by 5 bases and J by 7 bases, with 14 bases between the two germline ends. The CDR3: CASSPWPGSGYTF. DNA for the CDR3: TGTGCCAGCAGCCCATGGCCAGGGTCTGGCTACACCTTC.

This chain joins TRBV7-3 and TRBJ1-6; no firm D call. The CDR3 runs 13 residues. Trimming pared 6 bases from V and 4 bases from J, leaving 7 bases between. In germline, CDR1 is SGHTA, CDR2 FQGTGA. The CDR3 nucleotides read TGTGCCAGCAGTCCTGATTATAATTCACCCCTCCACTTT. As protein: CASSPDYNSPLHF.

The CDR3 spells CASSGPGQTLNTEAFF. DNA of the CDR3: TGTGCCAGCAGTGGCCCGGGACAGACTTTGAACACTGAAGCTTTCTTT. The chain carries TRBV6-1 and TRBJ1-1, with TRBD1 matching 7 bases. The junction had 8 bases not matched to a gene; V was cut back by 4 bases and J by 0 bases. Per germline, CDR1 MNHNS and CDR2 SASEGT. This CDR3 has 16 residues.

This clonotype was picked up a small number of times. The CDR3 nucleotides are TGTGCCAGCAGTCCCAGGACTAGCGGGAGGGCCAGGTACGAGCAGTACTTC. Residues: CASSPRTSGRARYEQYF. The chain links TRBV12-3 or TRBV12-4 to TRBJ2-7; TRBD2 agrees at 15 bases. With V trimmed by 5 bases and J by 4 bases, 9 bases remained unmatched. This CDR3 spans 17 amino acids.

This clonotype showed up just a few times. The V gene is TRBV6-6, the J gene TRBJ1-1; D gene ambiguous. The CDR3 is made up of 14 amino acids. Per germline, CDR1 MNHNY and CDR2 SVGAGI (reference sequence). Trimming shortened V by 2 bases and J by 1 base, and 8 bases separated the two germline ends. CDR3 sequence: CASSYIRANTEAFF. CDR3 bases: TGTGCCAGCAGTTACATAAGGGCGAACACTGAAGCTTTCTTT.

V and J are TRBV4-1 and TRBJ2-1; a weak D match, TRBD2 (6 bases). Trimming took 4 bases from V and 7 from J, leaving 14 bases between them. The CDR3 is 14 amino acids. Germline-derived CDR1 and CDR2 are MGHRA and YSYEKL. This chain's CDR3 is CASSRDSTRNEQFF. CDR3 sequence (DNA): TGCGCCAGCAGCCGGGACTCCACCCGGAATGAGCAGTTCTTC.

V and J are TRBV7-9 and TRBJ1-6; 8 bases map to TRBD1. This CDR3 is built from 14 residues. Per germline, CDR1 SEHNR and CDR2 FQNEAQ (reference sequence). The trim removed 5 bases at V and 5 bases at J, leaving 2 bases unmatched. The chain's CDR3 is CASSGQGDNSPLHF. Here the CDR3 DNA reads TGTGCCAGCAGCGGACAGGGCGATAATTCACCCCTCCACTTT.

This clonotype was seen more than once but under ten times. J is TRBJ1-6 and V is TRBV6-1, with D hard to call. Germline V gene lookup returns CDR1 MNHNS and CDR2 SASEGT. V was shortened by 6 bases and J by 6 bases, with 9 bases between the two germline ends. CDR3 size: 13 residues. The CDR3 DNA follows: TGTGCCAGCAGGGGTCACAGTAATTCACCCCTCCACTTT. Translated, it gives CASRGHSNSPLHF.

The rearrangement uses TRBV6-1 and TRBJ2-1; perhaps D is TRBD1 or TRBD2 (5 bases each). Germline loops: CDR1 MNHNS, CDR2 SASEGT. Trimming stripped 11 bases from V and 0 bases from J, with 11 bases between. The length of the CDR3 is 13 residues. The DNA of the CDR3 is TGTGCCGTTGAGGGGAGCTCCTACAATGAGCAGTTCTTC. Its translation: CAVEGSSYNEQFF.

This clonotype has ten or more counts. The chain employs TRBV2 and TRBJ1-1; a weak D match, TRBD1 (6 bases). Trimming cost V 6 bases and J 1 base, with 12 bases left between them. Per germline, CDR1 SNHLY and CDR2 FYNNEI. The CDR3 totals 14 residues. CDR3 bases: TGTGCCAGCAGCCAACAGGGAAGGAACACTGAAGCTTTCTTT. It yields the protein CASSQQGRNTEAFF.

The chain recombines TRBV27 with TRBJ2-7; 13 bases line up with TRBD2. V gave up 2 bases and J gave up 0 bases; unmatched junction bases: 13. Germline CDR1 reads MNHEY; CDR2 reads SMNVEV (reference sequence). The CDR3 loop spans 20 amino acids. CDR3 DNA sequence: TGTGCCAGCAGTTTAAGGCGGACTAGCGGGGGCCGATCCCTCTCCTACGAGCAGTACTTC. It translates to CASSLRRTSGGRSLSYEQYF.

This chain links TRBV6-5 with TRBJ2-3; 9 bases fit TRBD1. V dropped 3 bases and J dropped 1; count of bases not matched to a gene: 5. CDR1 is MNHEY, CDR2 SVGAGI, per germline. The CDR3 is made up of 16 amino acids. CDR3 amino acids: CASSYGTGHGTDTQYF. DNA for the CDR3: TGTGCCAGCAGTTATGGGACAGGGCACGGCACAGATACGCAGTATTTT.

The chain carries TRBV10-3 and TRBJ2-1; D unresolved. There are 14 residues in the CDR3. Per germline, CDR1 ENHRY and CDR2 SYGVKD. Trimming removed 2 bases from V and 2 bases from J, with 7 bases in between. CDR3 sequence: CAISEDGTYNEQFF. The CDR3 nucleotides read TGTGCCATCAGTGAGGATGGGACCTACAATGAGCAGTTCTTC.

Many counts were recorded for this clonotype. V and J are TRBV2 and TRBJ2-2; 12 nucleotides align to TRBD2. Germline CDR1 and CDR2: SNHLY and FYNNEI. This CDR3 contains 19 residues. V shed 5 bases and J 5 bases; nucleotides not matched to a gene: 15. The CDR3 DNA reads TGTGCCAGCAGTTCCCAAGTCCGGGGACTAGCGGGCTCTACCGGGGAGCTGTTTTTT. It yields the protein CASSSQVRGLAGSTGELFF.

This clonotype came up once. One end of the junction fails to match germline, which may point to a read error. The CDR3 nucleotides read TGCGCCAGCAGCGCATCCAGTATTTCATCCCTCCACTTT. Its translation: CASSASSISSLHF. The rearrangement uses TRBV5-1 and TRBJ1-6; D is unresolved. The germline CDR1 and CDR2 sequences are SGHRS and YFSETQ. The CDR3 runs to 13 residues. The full variable domain, with the rest looked up from reference TRBV5-1 and TRBJ1-6, is KAGVTQTPRYLIKTRGQQVTLSCSPISGHRSVSWYQQTPGQGLQFLFEYFSETQRNKGNFPGRFSGRQFSNSRSEMNVSTLELGDSALYLCASSASSISSLHFGNGTRLTVT.

This clonotype was detected a few times. Here the CDR3 DNA reads TGCAGTGCTAGAGATAAAGAGTTTGGGCCCCAGCATTTT. Translating it yields CSARDKEFGPQHF. The rearrangement uses TRBV20-1 and TRBJ1-5; the D is unclear. V lost 0 bases and J 9 bases, leaving 12 bases between the germline ends. Looked up from germline, CDR1 is DFQATT and CDR2 is SNEGSKA (reference sequence). This CDR3 has 13 residues.

This clonotype was observed a handful of times. J is TRBJ2-1 and V is TRBV3-1; 12 bases map to TRBD1. Germline values: CDR1 LGHDT, CDR2 YNNKEL (reference sequence). This CDR3 is 16 amino acids long. The ends lost 0 bases at V and 7 bases at J; junction bases unmatched: 4. The CDR3 protein is CASSQELGQGANEQFF. CDR3 sequence (DNA): TGTGCCAGCAGCCAAGAACTGGGACAGGGGGCGAATGAGCAGTTCTTC.

This clonotype was seen a single time. Here the CDR3 omits its conserved ending phenylalanine or tryptophan, so a read error is the likely source. The rearrangement uses TRBV6-1 and TRBJ1-1, with unresolved D. The CDR3 consists of 14 residues. Germline V gene lookup returns CDR1 MNHNS and CDR2 SASEGT. Between the trimmed V and J ends, which lost 1 base and 1 base, there was a span of 7 bases. This CDR3 is CASSEVGGNTEAFL. For the CDR3, the DNA is TGTGCCAGCAGTGAAGTGGGCGGGAACACTGAAGCTTTCCTT.

This clonotype turned up a few times. The chain is built from TRBV27 and TRBJ1-1; TRBD1 matches 7 bases. V was pared by 3 bases and J by 0 bases, with 7 bases of the junction left unmatched. The CDR3 extends over 16 amino acids. Germline CDR1 is MNHEY and CDR2 is SMNVEV (reference sequence). CDR3 sequence reads: CASSFTGAPVNTEAFF. DNA for the CDR3: TGTGCCAGCAGTTTTACAGGGGCGCCTGTGAACACTGAAGCTTTCTTT.

This clonotype was found once. The chain joins TRBV9 to TRBJ1-4; TRBD1 matches at 7 bases. The V gene's germline CDR1 is SGDLS and CDR2 YYNGEE. The CDR3 runs to 14 residues. J lost 8 bases, V lost 2 bases, and 6 bases had no gene match. CDR3 sequence (DNA): TGTGCCAGCAGCGTGGCAGGGGGAGGAGAAAAACTGTTTTTT. Translation: CASSVAGGGEKLFF.

At least ten counts were recorded for this clonotype. The chain joins TRBV18 to TRBJ1-5; D is undetermined. From germline, CDR1 is KGHSH and CDR2 LQKENI. The CDR3 is 12 residues long. The germline V and J ends were trimmed by 3 bases and 4 bases, with 4 bases remaining between them. The CDR3 bases are TGTGCCAGCTCACCTCCTAATCAGCCCCAGCATTTT. It codes for CASSPPNQPQHF.

This clonotype was found a few times. The genes are TRBV30 and TRBJ2-7; D remains ambiguous. Germline V gene lookup returns CDR1 GTSNPN and CDR2 SVGIG (reference sequence). Trimming cost V 2 bases and J 0 bases, with 11 bases left between them. This CDR3 is built from 14 residues. CDR3 sequence (DNA): TGTGCCTGGAGTACACGGAGAAGCTCCTACGAGCAGTACTTC. Its translation: CAWSTRRSSYEQYF.

This clonotype has at least ten counts. The chain couples TRBV27 to TRBJ2-1; 14 bases are shared with TRBD2. Germline trimming cut 6 bases from V and 8 bases from J; bases unmatched to any gene: 9. The germline CDR1 and CDR2 sequences are MNHEY and SMNVEV (reference sequence). The CDR3 is 16 amino acids. Written as DNA, the CDR3 is TGTGCCAGCAGGACTTTGGGACTAGCGGGAGCCCATGAGCAGTTCTTC. Its translation: CASRTLGLAGAHEQFF.

This clonotype occurred a few times. V and J are TRBV30 and TRBJ1-1, with D perhaps matching TRBD1 (6 bases). This CDR3 comprises 16 residues. Trimming pared 1 base from V and 5 bases from J, leaving 20 bases between. Per the germline V gene, CDR1 is GTSNPN and CDR2 is SVGIG (reference sequence). CDR3 in amino acids: CAWSDPLTLGGTEAFF. The CDR3 DNA follows: TGTGCCTGGAGTGACCCCCTGACCTTAGGGGGGACTGAAGCTTTCTTT. The full variable domain, rest sourced from reference TRBV30 and TRBJ1-1, is SQTIHQWPATLVQPVGSPLSLECTVEGTSNPNLYWYRQAAGRGLQLLFYSVGIGQISSEVPQNLSASRPQDRQFILSSKKLLLSDSGFYLCAWSDPLTLGGTEAFFGQGTRLTVV.

This clonotype was observed a handful of times. The J gene is TRBJ1-1, the V gene TRBV3-1; D uncertain. The V and J ends lost 4 bases and 4 bases respectively, with 16 bases between them. Looked up from germline, CDR1 is LGHDT and CDR2 is YNNKEL (reference sequence). This CDR3 has 15 amino acids. CDR3 in amino acids: CASSPNSKFLTEAFF. In DNA, the CDR3 is TGTGCCAGCAGCCCAAACTCGAAGTTCCTCACTGAAGCTTTCTTT. Supplemented by reference TRBV3-1 and TRBJ1-1, the full variable domain reads DTAVSQTPKYLVTQMGNDKSIKCEQNLGHDTMYWYKQDSKKFLKIMFSYNNKELIINETVPNRFSPKSPDKAHLNLHINSLELGDSAVYFCASSPNSKFLTEAFFGQGTRLTVV.

This clonotype has more than one count but fewer than ten. The rearrangement joins TRBV30 to TRBJ2-7; D gene unclear. The germline V gene encodes CDR1 GTSNPN and CDR2 SVGIG (reference sequence). The V end was cut by 2 bases, the J end by 5 bases, with 13 bases between. The CDR3 has 13 residues. CDR3 region: CAWSSGQNNEQYF. Written as DNA, the CDR3 is TGTGCCTGGAGTTCGGGCCAAAACAACGAGCAGTACTTC. Variable domain in full (rest from reference TRBV30 and TRBJ2-7): SQTIHQWPATLVQPVGSPLSLECTVEGTSNPNLYWYRQAAGRGLQLLFYSVGIGQISSEVPQNLSASRPQDRQFILSSKKLLLSDSGFYLCAWSSGQNNEQYFGPGTRLTVT.